This T cell receptor (beta chain) was profiled in a study of T cell responses to AZD1222 COVID-19 vaccine. Profiling relied on immunoSEQ multiplex PCR, and the TCRdb table lists in-frame clones only, not all of them. The repertoire holds about 150,000 clones, with 91% as singletons. Study conclusions and caveats: Spike-specific TCR repertoires showed rising breadth and depth after two AZD1222 doses. Vaccine-associated CD4 TCRs spanned spike, dominant at 160-218 and 743-854. Clonal diversity was possibly underestimated, and the donors were mostly white British, with more females.

Germline CDR1 and CDR2: SGHTA and FQGNSA. The CDR3 extends over 14 amino acids. Trimming took off 2 bases at V and 6 bases at J, with 12 bases between the two ends. Remarks on this clone: The target antigen is unknown.

The TCR was taken from an adult in good health. Sequencing was performed on peripheral blood, taken on day 0 of AZD1222 vaccination. The rearrangement uses TRBV7-2 and TRBJ2-3, with D unresolved. The CDR3 DNA sequence: TGTGCCAGCAGCTTAAGCGCCTTGCGCGATACGCAGTATTTT. The encoded protein is CASSLSALRDTQYF.